Shown below are 11 T cell receptor beta chains from a single sample sequenced in a study of T cells in Graves' hyperthyroidism and ophthalmopathy. Amplified regions were TCR beta CDR3 sequences from RNA transcripts. The study used the HTBI primer set for a first-round RT-PCR of the TCR CDR3. TCRdb re-analysed the multiplex PCR reads in MiXCR, keeping a single row per CDR3 protein. This table has some 350,000 distinct CDR3 sequences, around 15% appearing once. The sequenced material came from blood. These receptors were collected from a woman aged 55-70 years with Graves' ophthalmopathy.

The sample holds many counts of this clonotype. V gene TRBV5-1 combines with J gene TRBJ2-2, with D tentatively TRBD1 or TRBD2 (5 bases each). Germline CDR1 and CDR2: SGHRS and YFSETQ. This CDR3 has 15 amino acids. V lost 4 bases and J lost 2, with 12 bases in between. Here the CDR3 DNA reads TGCGCCAGCAGCGGGGGAACGGTCAACACCGGGGAGCTGTTTTTT. It codes for CASSGGTVNTGELFF.

This CDR3 is CASSRGQLGGGELFF. The CDR3 region has the DNA TGTGCCAGCAGTAGGGGCCAGCTGGGGGGCGGGGAGCTGTTTTTT. This sequence joins TRBV28 and TRBJ2-2, with D tentatively TRBD2 (6 bases). Germline CDR1 is MDHEN and CDR2 is SYDVKM. V shed 5 bases and J shed 7 bases, with 17 bases lying between them. The CDR3 has 15 amino acids.

This clonotype has a count of ten or more. The chain employs TRBV11-3 and TRBJ2-3; the match to TRBD2 covers 11 bases. The germline CDR1 and CDR2 sequences are SGHNT and YENEEA. This CDR3 has 18 residues. With 5 bases clipped from V and 4 bases from J, the junction kept 14 bases outside the gene matches. The CDR3: CASSVAGGPWLSPDTQYF. The CDR3 coding sequence is TGTGCCAGCAGCGTAGCGGGAGGGCCTTGGTTGTCGCCAGATACGCAGTATTTT.

About this clonotype itself: Compared with germline, one end of the junction differs, possibly owing to a read error. The CDR3 loop is CSTSSIQSNQPQHF. The DNA for the CDR3 is TGCAGTACTAGTTCTATACAGAGCAATCAGCCCCAGCATTTT. The V call is TRBV20-1, the J call TRBJ1-5; D not resolved. CDR3 length: 14 amino acids. CDR1 is DFQATT, CDR2 SNEGSKA, per germline (reference sequence).

This clonotype was seen at least ten times. This CDR3 reads CASTTDRAVYGYTF. In DNA form, the CDR3 reads TGTGCCAGCACCACCGACAGGGCAGTCTATGGCTACACCTTC. The rearrangement uses TRBV2 and TRBJ1-2; 7 nucleotides align to TRBD1. This CDR3 spans 14 amino acids. Looked up from germline, CDR1 is SNHLY and CDR2 is FYNNEI. V gave up 7 bases and J gave up 4 bases; unmatched junction bases: 9.

The J gene is TRBJ1-2, the V gene TRBV27; 11 bases fit TRBD1. CDR3 length: 15 residues. V trimming: 4 bases; J trimming: 7 bases; junction bases outside the gene matches: 8. Germline values: CDR1 MNHEY, CDR2 SMNVEV (reference sequence). CDR3 DNA: TGTGCCAGCAGTTGGACGGACAGGGGGCCGGGTGGCTACACCTTC. It is translated as CASSWTDRGPGGYTF.

This clonotype showed up many times. The genes are TRBV27 and TRBJ2-5; 13 bases agree with TRBD2. With 2 bases clipped from V and 3 bases from J, the junction kept 6 bases outside the gene matches. The CDR3 totals 17 residues. Germline assignment: CDR1 MNHEY and CDR2 SMNVEV (reference sequence). DNA of the CDR3: TGTGCCAGCAGTTTAATACCTGGACTAGCGGGAGAAGAGACCCAGTACTTC. Residues: CASSLIPGLAGEETQYF.

On this clonotype: A much larger clone sits a single nucleotide away, making a read error possible. The DNA of the CDR3 is TGTGCCAGCAAAGGGGAGAGGGCAGATACGCAGCATTTT. Residues: CASKGERADTQHF. The rearrangement uses TRBV28 and TRBJ2-3; tentatively, D is TRBD1 (5 bases). The DNA end favors TRBJ1-5, so the J call may be wrong. The CDR3 runs to 13 residues. CDR1 and CDR2 (germline): MDHEN, SYDVKM.

This clonotype came up many times. CDR3 sequence reads: CASSLGVNTGELFF. DNA of the CDR3: TGTGCCAGCAGCTTGGGGGTGAACACCGGGGAGCTGTTTTTT. V gene TRBV7-9 combines with J gene TRBJ2-2, with D tentatively TRBD1 or TRBD2 (5 bases each). V was cut by 3 bases and J by 1 base, with 6 bases left in between. The CDR3 extends over 14 amino acids. Germline lookup yields CDR1 SEHNR and CDR2 FQNEAQ (reference sequence).

The table lists this clonotype with many counts. V and J are TRBV28 and TRBJ2-7, with D perhaps TRBD2 (6 bases). Germline V CDR1 and CDR2: MDHEN, SYDVKM. The CDR3 extends over 14 amino acids. V was trimmed by 3 bases and J by 7 bases, leaving 16 bases between them. The CDR3 reads CASSLGDSSPEQYF. The CDR3 bases are TGTGCCAGCAGTTTGGGGGACTCCTCCCCGGAGCAGTACTTC.

This clonotype was counted at least ten times. The rearrangement uses TRBV11-2 and TRBJ2-3; D may match TRBD1 or TRBD2 (5 bases each). The CDR3 sequence is 17 residues long. Germline CDR1 reads SGHAT; CDR2 reads FQNNGV. V lost 4 bases and J lost 4, with 21 bases in between. In nucleotides, the CDR3 is TGTGCCAGCAGCTGGGGGACCGGGACCGGCATGTCAGATACGCAGTATTTT. Protein: CASSWGTGTGMSDTQYF.